One sample yielded the 8 T cell receptor beta chains listed below, sequenced in a study of T-cell reconstitution after alpha-beta-depleted transplantation in children (TCRdb year 2016). The library was obtained by PCR. The sequencer was an Illumina HiSeq 2500. TCR library preparation used molecular barcoding, with unique molecular identifiers applied to normalize quantification of the TCRbeta repertoire. TCRdb reran the public reads through fastp at Q25 and MiXCR, keeping productive beta chains. Duplicate CDR3 protein sequences are folded into a single record with the most common DNA and genes. The sample records about 490,000 distinct CDR3 sequences, over 9.5% of which are singletons. Just over 2% of the sample belongs to the ten largest clones. The label giving this sample's treatment or condition can be read as: allogeneic hematopoietic cell transplantation with graft depleted of TCRalphabeta T cells and CD19 B cells.

Sequencing was performed on PBMCs, taken before TCRalphabeta/CD19-depleted stem cell transplant. The receptors stem from a child aged 2 to 15 with inherited bone marrow failure, due to receive a stem cell transplant.

This clonotype was seen a few times. V is TRBV4-3 and J is TRBJ1-2; TRBD1 is a possible D gene (6 bases). The V gene lost 2 bases and the J gene lost 5 bases, with 15 bases spanning the gap. Germline CDR1 reads LGHNA; CDR2 reads YSLEER. CDR3 length: 15 residues. The CDR3 DNA sequence: TGCGCCAGCAGCCAAACCCCGGGACACAGATATGGCTACACCTTC. Its translation: CASSQTPGHRYGYTF.

On this clonotype: Likely a read error: the CDR3 ends without its conserved phenylalanine or tryptophan. The DNA is left out, because the CDR3 cannot be placed on it with certainty; the CDR3 is given as TCRdb lists it. The gene calls are TRBV11-1 and TRBJ2-5; TRBD2 was called by the table and not checked on the DNA. A total of 9 residues make up the CDR3, ends included. Germline V gives CDR1 SGHAT, CDR2 FQDESV (reference sequence). CDR3 region: CASSLAATS.

Turning to this clonotype: A much larger clone is a single base away; this may be a read error. The CDR3 end shows no conserved phenylalanine or tryptophan, and so a read error is likely. The V gene is TRBV10-3, the J gene TRBJ2-1; D not resolved. Germline values: CDR1 ENHRY, CDR2 SYGVKD. V lost 0 bases and J 4 bases, leaving 4 bases between the germline ends. CDR3 length: 13 residues. The CDR3 DNA is TGTGCCATCAGTGAGTCAGGGTACAATGAGCAGTTCATC. Protein sequence: CAISESGYNEQFI.

A few counts support this clonotype. J is TRBJ2-7 and V is TRBV12-3 or TRBV12-4, with 13 bases aligning to TRBD2. This CDR3 comprises 18 residues. V shed 0 bases and J 0 bases; nucleotides not matched to a gene: 5. CDR3 in amino acids: CASSLALLAGGGSYEQYF. DNA for the CDR3: TGTGCCAGCAGTTTAGCGCTACTAGCGGGAGGGGGCTCCTACGAGCAGTACTTC.

A few counts support this clonotype. This chain joins TRBV6-2 or TRBV6-3 and TRBJ2-1; D could derive from TRBD1 or TRBD2 (5 bases each). The CDR3 has 14 residues. V shed 0 bases and J shed 7 bases, with 10 bases lying between them. The germline CDR1 and CDR2 sequences are MNHEY and SVGEGT. CDR3 in DNA: TGTGCCAGCAGTTACTCGAGGGACGTAAATGAGCAGTTCTTC. Translating it yields CASSYSRDVNEQFF.

This clonotype was detected ten times or more. The V call is TRBV28, the J call TRBJ1-2; D gene unclear. CDR1 is MDHEN and CDR2 is SYDVKM in the germline V gene. Trimming took 5 bases from V and 6 from J, leaving 16 bases between them. CDR3 length: 14 residues. The CDR3 region has the DNA TGTGCCAGCAGTCTATACGGGTTGGAGGATGGCTACACCTTC. Its translation: CASSLYGLEDGYTF.

In this sample, this clonotype turned up many times. The chain carries TRBV6-6 and TRBJ1-5; D gene unclear. Trimming removed 2 bases from V and 5 bases from J, with 4 bases in between. Per the germline V gene, CDR1 is MNHNY and CDR2 is SVGAGI (reference sequence). The CDR3 has 12 residues. The CDR3 spells CASSYGDQPQHF. The CDR3 DNA sequence: TGTGCCAGCAGTTACGGGGATCAGCCCCAGCATTTT.

This clonotype has a count of ten or more. This chain uses TRBV7-9 with TRBJ1-5; D might be TRBD1 (6 bases). The germline V gene encodes CDR1 SEHNR and CDR2 FQNEAQ (reference sequence). This CDR3 comprises 14 residues. Trimming took 2 bases from V and 2 from J, leaving 7 bases between them. CDR3 protein: CASSLPGGNQPQHF. CDR3 in DNA: TGTGCCAGCAGCTTACCAGGGGGCAATCAGCCCCAGCATTTT.